One and the same sample provided the 18 T cell receptor beta chains below, sequenced in a study of regulatory T cells in long-lasting Graves disease. Arm-PCR with iRepertoire HTBI primers amplified the CDR3 regions for these TCR beta libraries. MiXCR was run by TCRdb on the multiplex PCR reads, yielding one entry per CDR3 protein. The table lists approximately 230,000 distinct CDR3 sequences, 18% of them singletons, with around 20% in the top ten. Noted time point: newly diagnosed GD, antithyroid drugs for less than 3 months. Researchers made the TCR library from RNA that was extracted from PBMCs. The input for sequencing was peripheral blood mononuclear cells (PBMCs), taken at new diagnosis, from a patient treated with antithyroid drugs. All receptors come from a female donor with Graves disease.

This clonotype turned up a few times. Since a much larger clone is just one base distant, this may be a read error. The chain carries TRBV12-3 or TRBV12-4 and TRBJ1-4; 7 bases line up with TRBD1. The CDR3 totals 14 residues. CDR3 residues: CASSLRQGLEKLLF. The CDR3 nucleotides are TGTGCCAGCAGTCTGAGACAGGGCCTGGAAAAACTGCTTTTT.

The table lists this clonotype with a few counts. The chain couples TRBV7-2 to TRBJ2-1; TRBD2 aligns across 11 bases. The CDR3 is 14 amino acids. The germline V gene encodes CDR1 SGHTA and CDR2 FQGNSA. J lost 9 bases, V lost 1 base, and 2 bases had no gene match. CDR3 amino acids: CASSLVLAGGEQFF. In DNA form, the CDR3 reads TGTGCCAGCAGCTTAGTGCTAGCGGGAGGTGAGCAGTTCTTC. The full variable domain, completed using reference TRBV7-2 and TRBJ2-1, is GAGVSQSPSNKVTEKGKDVELRCDPISGHTALYWYRQSLGQGLEFLIYFQGNSAPDKSGLPSDRFSAERTGGSVSTLTIQRTQQEDSAVYLCASSLVLAGGEQFFGPGTRLTVL.

Ten or more counts support this clonotype. The rearrangement links TRBV28 to TRBJ1-5; D is possibly TRBD1 (5 bases). With 8 bases removed from V and 7 bases from J, the gap between germline ends came to 15 bases. This CDR3 comprises 13 residues. The germline V gene has CDR1 MDHEN and CDR2 SYDVKM. The CDR3 bases are TGTGCCAGCGGGCAGGGAGGACCGCAGCCCCAGCATTTT. Translation: CASGQGGPQPQHF.

This clonotype was observed at least ten times. The gene calls are TRBV24-1 and TRBJ2-3; 8 bases are a match to TRBD1. Trimming removed 4 bases from V and 4 bases from J; junction bases left unmatched: 9. Per germline, CDR1 KGHDR and CDR2 SFDVKD. There are 16 residues in the CDR3. The CDR3 protein is CATSDLTGASPDTQYF. CDR3 sequence (DNA): TGTGCCACCAGTGACCTGACAGGGGCAAGCCCAGATACGCAGTATTTT.

The sample holds many counts of this clonotype. The rearrangement joins TRBV2 to TRBJ1-5, with D unresolved. This CDR3 is 15 amino acids long. V was clipped by 5 bases and J by 2 bases, with 13 bases between them. The germline V gene has CDR1 SNHLY and CDR2 FYNNEI. The CDR3 is CASSRDRGGNQPQHF. The CDR3 DNA reads TGTGCCAGCAGTCGCGACCGTGGTGGCAATCAGCCCCAGCATTTT.

This clonotype showed up many times. The rearrangement links TRBV7-2 to TRBJ2-5; no firm D call. V shed 4 bases and J shed 8 bases, with 8 bases lying between them. CDR3 length: 11 residues. CDR1 and CDR2 from the germline V gene are SGHTA and FQGNSA. The CDR3 DNA follows: TGTGCCAGCAGCTCCGGCTACACCCAGTACTTC. This sequence encodes CASSSGYTQYF.

The V call is TRBV12-5, the J call TRBJ2-1; 11 bases agree with TRBD2. Unmatched junction bases numbered 5, after V lost 6 bases and J lost 4 bases. The CDR3 sequence is 15 residues long. Germline V gives CDR1 LGHNT, CDR2 FRNRAP. The CDR3 DNA is TGTGCTAGTGGCCCCGGGACTAGCGGTTACAATGAGCAGTTCTTC. This translates into CASGPGTSGYNEQFF.

This clonotype turned up a few times. The chain employs TRBV30 and TRBJ1-3, with D unclear. Germline assignment: CDR1 GTSNPN and CDR2 SVGIG (reference sequence). This CDR3 is 11 amino acids long. V lost 3 bases and J 4 bases, leaving 4 bases between the germline ends. CDR3 amino acids: CAWRMGNTIYF. CDR3 sequence (DNA): TGTGCCTGGAGAATGGGAAACACCATATATTTT.

This clonotype was counted a few times. A much larger clone lies a single base off, so this may be a read error. The rearrangement uses TRBV6-2 or TRBV6-3 and TRBJ2-7, with TRBD2 matching 10 bases. Germline V gives CDR1 MNHEY, CDR2 SVGEGT. This CDR3 has 15 residues. The junction had 10 bases not matched to a gene; V was cut back by 2 bases and J by 9 bases. The chain's CDR3 is CASSYEAGGPHGQYF. CDR3 coding DNA: TGTGCCAGCAGTTACGAAGCGGGAGGGCCCCACGGGCAGTACTTC.

There are many counts of this clonotype. The V call is TRBV11-2, the J call TRBJ2-7; possible D gene TRBD2, 6 bases. Germline V gives CDR1 SGHAT, CDR2 FQNNGV. The CDR3 consists of 15 residues. Trimming took 5 bases from V and 6 from J, leaving 20 bases between them. CDR3 protein: CASSPGVGGPLEQYF. The CDR3 DNA sequence: TGTGCCAGCAGCCCAGGAGTGGGAGGCCCTCTCGAGCAGTACTTC. The complete variable domain, with remaining parts taken from reference TRBV11-2 and TRBJ2-7, reads EAGVAQSPRYKIIEKRQSVAFWCNPISGHATLYWYQQILGQGPKLLIQFQNNGVVDDSQLPKDRFSAERLKGVDSTLKIQPAKLEDSAVYLCASSPGVGGPLEQYFGPGTRLTVT.

This clonotype has ten or more counts. The chain recombines TRBV27 with TRBJ1-4; D unclear. V dropped 3 bases and J dropped 4 bases, with 6 bases sitting between them. The CDR3 runs to 13 residues. Germline CDR1 and CDR2: MNHEY and SMNVEV (reference sequence). As DNA, the CDR3 is TGTGCCAGCAGTTTCCAGCTTAATGAAAAACTGTTTTTT. Its translation is CASSFQLNEKLFF.

There are many counts of this clonotype. The chain has TRBV18 and TRBJ1-4; no reliable D call. Germline V gives CDR1 KGHSH, CDR2 LQKENI. This CDR3 has 13 amino acids. V lost 2 bases, J lost 10 bases, and 11 bases lay in between. The CDR3 DNA reads as TGTGCCAGCTCACCAGCAGCTATCGGAAAACTGTTTTTT. This translates into CASSPAAIGKLFF. The full variable domain, with the rest looked up from reference TRBV18 and TRBJ1-4, is NAGVMQNPRHLVRRRGQEARLRCSPMKGHSHVYWYRQLPEEGLKFMVYLQKENIIDESGMPKERFSAEFPKEGPSILRIQQVVRGDSAAYFCASSPAAIGKLFFGSGTQLSVL.

This clonotype was counted many times. J is TRBJ2-7 and V is TRBV6-1, with D possibly being TRBD2 (5 bases). This CDR3 is 15 amino acids long. Germline V gene lookup returns CDR1 MNHNS and CDR2 SASEGT. Trimming removed 7 bases from V and 2 bases from J, with 18 bases in between. The CDR3: CASIRAVAGPYEQYF. The CDR3 DNA sequence: TGTGCCAGCATACGAGCGGTGGCGGGCCCCTACGAGCAGTACTTC.

This clonotype was seen more than once but under ten times. This rearrangement joins TRBV5-6 to TRBJ2-5; perhaps TRBD2 as D (6 bases). This CDR3 is 15 amino acids long. Germline CDR1 SGHDT, CDR2 YYEEEE. Deletions cut 4 bases from V and 7 bases from J, with 20 bases between. The CDR3 protein is CASSKGLSGFRTQYF. Written as DNA, the CDR3 is TGTGCCAGCAGCAAGGGACTTTCGGGGTTTCGGACCCAGTACTTC.

This clonotype was detected many times. V gene TRBV12-3 or TRBV12-4 combines with J gene TRBJ1-2; TRBD1 agrees at 9 bases. This CDR3 contains 13 residues. The V segment lost 7 bases and the J segment 8 bases; nucleotides outside the gene matches: 8. In DNA, the CDR3 is TGTGCCAGCATTAAGACAGGGGGTATAGGCTACACCTTC. Its protein is CASIKTGGIGYTF.

There are many counts of this clonotype. V gene TRBV28 combines with J gene TRBJ2-7; D is tentatively TRBD1 or TRBD2 (6 bases each). This CDR3 is built from 16 residues. V was trimmed by 5 bases and J by 4 bases, leaving 21 bases between them. Germline lookup yields CDR1 MDHEN and CDR2 SYDVKM. The CDR3 DNA reads as TGTGCCAGCAGTCCCTTGGGGTCGGGGGCGCAATACGAGCAGTACTTC. It encodes CASSPLGSGAQYEQYF.

This clonotype was observed many times. The rearrangement joins TRBV2 to TRBJ1-2; 7 positions agree with TRBD1. The germline gives CDR1 SNHLY, CDR2 FYNNEI. V lost 5 bases, J lost 4 bases, and 4 bases stayed unmatched. This CDR3 has 13 amino acids. This CDR3 reads CASSPGQFYGYTF. Here the CDR3 DNA reads TGTGCCAGCAGTCCGGGACAGTTCTATGGCTACACCTTC.

With respect to this clonotype: A far larger clone is one base from this, pointing to a likely read error. V and J are TRBV11-3 and TRBJ1-1; possible D gene TRBD1, 6 bases. Per the germline V gene, CDR1 is SGHNT and CDR2 is YENEEA. The CDR3 is 15 amino acids. Trimming cost V 2 bases and J 7 bases, with 17 bases left between them. This CDR3 reads CASSLQVSRDNEAFF. CDR3 in DNA: TGTGCCAGCAGCTTACAGGTCTCCCGGGACAATGAAGCTTTCTTT.